The present T cell receptor beta chain was sequenced within a study of blood T cell repertoires in COVID-19. Turning to the study itself: Researchers got acute and convalescent COVID-19 samples from the United States, Italy and Spain. PBMCs, B-cell-depleted T cells, or T cells were the source of the cDNA or gDNA that made up the material.

In the original workflow: Reference gene primer amplification gave nucleated cell count estimates. Libraries were prepared by immunoSEQ multiplex PCR; TCRdb keeps only in-frame clonotypes and omits some of them. The DNA was the basis for D and trimming; V, J and clone size are from that table. This sample has approximately 190,000 clones, with less than 90% found just once. The ends were cut back, 3 bases at V and 5 bases at J, with 14 bases in the middle. Germline V lookup: CDR1 KGHSH, CDR2 LQKENI. The CDR3 consists of 14 residues. This TCR was recovered from a human donor in a cohort sampled during active COVID-19. The specimen was peripheral blood. The chain employs TRBV18 and TRBJ2-7; D not certain. CDR3 nucleotide sequence: TGTGCCAGCTCACCGATTCTTTCTGCGAACGAGCAGTACTTC. Its protein is CASSPILSANEQYF.